What follows are 25 T cell receptor beta chains derived from one specimen sequenced in a study of cytomegalovirus exposure and HLA in healthy donors. Amplification used 60 Vbeta primers and 13 Jbeta primers. Here immunoSEQ multiplex PCR was the method, and the copy in TCRdb shows in-frame clones only, minus some. In the table there are around 200,000 clones, approximately 84% of which are singletons. The sample was PBMCs. The receptors here all came from a woman between 50 and 59 years old in good health and CMV-seropositive.

CDR3 in DNA: TGTGCCAGCAGCTGGCCCGCCGGGTCCTCTGGAAACACCATATATTTT. Amino acids: CASSWPAGSSGNTIYF. The V call is TRBV5-6, the J call TRBJ1-3; D is uncertain. This CDR3 has 16 residues. Per germline, CDR1 SGHDT and CDR2 YYEEEE. Trimming shortened V by 3 bases and J by 0 bases, and 13 bases separated the two germline ends.

With respect to this clone: Other nucleotide sequences in the sample specify the same CDR3. V is TRBV18 and J is TRBJ1-1, with 10 bases fitting TRBD1. The CDR3 loop spans 15 amino acids. Per germline, CDR1 KGHSH and CDR2 LQKENI. Trimming at V came to 6 bases and at J to 8 bases, leaving 12 bases not matched to a gene. The CDR3 DNA reads TGTGCCAGCTCGTCCCTTCCCTCGGGACAGGGGGAAGCTTTCTTT. Translating gives CASSSLPSGQGEAFF. The full variable domain, with the rest looked up from reference TRBV18 and TRBJ1-1, is NAGVMQNPRHLVRRRGQEARLRCSPMKGHSHVYWYRQLPEEGLKFMVYLQKENIIDESGMPKERFSAEFPKEGPSILRIQQVVRGDSAAYFCASSSLPSGQGEAFFGQGTRLTVV.

V usage is TRBV7-3 and J usage is TRBJ1-2; the D gene is possibly TRBD1 (6 bases). V lost 5 bases and J lost 0, with 13 bases in between. CDR3 length equals 15 residues. The germline gives CDR1 SGHTA, CDR2 FQGTGA. The CDR3 spells CASSPGTKANYGYTF. The CDR3, as DNA: TGTGCCAGCAGCCCCGGGACAAAAGCTAACTATGGCTACACCTTC.

The chain links TRBV7-2 to TRBJ2-7; perhaps TRBD2 as D (5 bases). Trimming stripped 1 base from V and 3 bases from J, with 13 bases between. CDR1 is SGHTA and CDR2 is FQGNSA in the germline V gene. This CDR3 region has 15 residues. The CDR3 spells CASSLGDGGLYEQYF. The CDR3 DNA sequence: TGTGCCAGCAGCTTAGGGGATGGAGGACTCTACGAGCAGTACTTC. The variable domain in full, with the rest retrieved from reference TRBV7-2 and TRBJ2-7, is GAGVSQSPSNKVTEKGKDVELRCDPISGHTALYWYRQSLGQGLEFLIYFQGNSAPDKSGLPSDRFSAERTGGSVSTLTIQRTQQEDSAVYLCASSLGDGGLYEQYFGPGTRLTVT.

On this clone itself: One end of the junction does not line up with germline, which may come from a read error. This chain links TRBV7-9 with TRBJ2-7; weak D call: TRBD2 (6 bases). Germline CDR1 and CDR2: SEHNR and FQNEAQ (reference sequence). The CDR3 totals 11 residues. CDR3 amino acids: CASTEAGPPRF. CDR3 bases: TGTGCCAGCACCGAAGCGGGTCCCCCGCGGTTC.

This chain connects TRBV14 to TRBJ2-1, with TRBD1 as a possible D gene (6 bases). There are 16 residues in the CDR3. Trimming shortened V by 4 bases and J by 0 bases, and 13 bases separated the two germline ends. In germline, CDR1 is SGHDN, CDR2 FVKESK. As DNA, the CDR3 is TGTGCCAGCAGCCCTTGGACAGATAGCTCCTACAATGAGCAGTTCTTC. It yields the protein CASSPWTDSSYNEQFF. The variable domain in full, completed from reference TRBV14 and TRBJ2-1, reads EAGVTQFPSHSVIEKGQTVTLRCDPISGHDNLYWYRRVMGKEIKFLLHFVKESKQDESGMPNNRFLAERTGGTYSTLKVQPAELEDSGVYFCASSPWTDSSYNEQFFGPGTRLTVL.

The J gene is TRBJ1-1, the V gene TRBV4-1; D unresolved. This CDR3 comprises 16 residues. The V and J ends lost 2 bases and 1 base respectively, with 14 bases between them. Per the germline V gene, CDR1 is MGHRA and CDR2 is YSYEKL. For the CDR3, the DNA is TGCGCCAGCAGCCAACCATACCGGAGGGCGAACACTGAAGCTTTCTTT. Translation: CASSQPYRRANTEAFF.

This chain uses TRBV6-5 with TRBJ2-7; D perhaps matches TRBD1 (7 bases). V was shortened by 5 bases and J by 1 base, with 12 bases between the two germline ends. The germline gives CDR1 MNHEY, CDR2 SVGAGI. The CDR3 spans 14 residues. The CDR3 DNA is TGTGCCAGCAGTAGGGGGGACAGATCCTACGAGCAGTACTTC. This gives the protein CASSRGDRSYEQYF.

This rearrangement joins TRBV9 to TRBJ1-1; D remains ambiguous. Germline assignment: CDR1 SGDLS and CDR2 YYNGEE. V was clipped by 5 bases and J by 6 bases, with 14 bases between them. The CDR3 length is 13 residues. The CDR3 loop is CASSETGNSEAFF. CDR3 coding DNA: TGTGCCAGCAGTGAGACGGGGAATTCTGAAGCTTTCTTT.

V usage is TRBV4-2 and J usage is TRBJ2-7; TRBD2 is a possible D gene (7 bases). Per the germline V gene, CDR1 is LGHNA and CDR2 is YNFKEQ. This CDR3 has 15 amino acids. The V and J ends lost 4 bases and 2 bases respectively, with 15 bases between them. As DNA, the CDR3 is TGTGCCAGCAGCCGATCCGGGGGGACAACCTACGAGCAGTACTTC. This gives the protein CASSRSGGTTYEQYF.

The chain uses TRBV23-1 and TRBJ1-1; 8 bases fit TRBD1. TRBV23-1 carries the ORF label, with uncertain function. The trim removed 8 bases at V and 6 bases at J, leaving 14 bases unmatched. The CDR3 consists of 15 residues. CDR3 nucleotide sequence: TGCGCCAGCCACGGGGACAGGTCTGGGACCGCTGAAGCTTTCTTT. Translating it yields CASHGDRSGTAEAFF.

The gene calls are TRBV7-9 and TRBJ2-5, with TRBD2 as a possible D gene (5 bases). Trimming removed 6 bases from V and 2 bases from J, with 13 bases in between. Germline V lookup: CDR1 SEHNR, CDR2 FQNEAQ (reference sequence). This CDR3 has 14 residues. CDR3 DNA: TGTGCCAGCAGTCTAACCCGGGATCAAGAGACCCAGTACTTC. It codes for CASSLTRDQETQYF.

V usage is TRBV2 and J usage is TRBJ2-3, with a tentative D call TRBD2 (6 bases). V was clipped by 6 bases and J by 2 bases, with 18 bases between them. The length of the CDR3 is 16 residues. Germline lookup yields CDR1 SNHLY and CDR2 FYNNEI. The CDR3 DNA reads as TGTGCCAGCAGGCTCAGCGGGCCACCAAACACAGATACGCAGTATTTT. Its protein is CASRLSGPPNTDTQYF. Based on the CDR3 plus reference TRBV2 and TRBJ2-3, the full variable domain is EPEVTQTPSHQVTQMGQEVILRCVPISNHLYFYWYRQILGQKVEFLVSFYNNEISEKSEIFDDQFSVERPDGSNFTLKIRSTKLEDSAMYFCASRLSGPPNTDTQYFGPGTRLTVL.

The gene calls are TRBV7-2 and TRBJ2-5, with D perhaps matching TRBD1 (6 bases). CDR3 length: 14 residues. The V end lost 1 base, the J end lost 4 bases, and 10 bases lay between the germline ends. Germline V gene sequence: CDR1 SGHTA, CDR2 FQGNSA. This CDR3 is CASSLGRGSETQYF. As DNA, the CDR3 is TGTGCCAGCAGCTTAGGCAGGGGATCAGAGACCCAGTACTTC. Looking up the rest from reference TRBV7-2 and TRBJ2-5 gives the full variable domain: GAGVSQSPSNKVTEKGKDVELRCDPISGHTALYWYRQSLGQGLEFLIYFQGNSAPDKSGLPSDRFSAERTGGSVSTLTIQRTQQEDSAVYLCASSLGRGSETQYFGPGTRLLVL.

This chain uses TRBV18 with TRBJ1-3; 7 positions agree with TRBD1. Per germline, CDR1 KGHSH and CDR2 LQKENI. This CDR3 is 13 amino acids long. Trimming at V came to 5 bases and at J to 6 bases, leaving 4 bases not matched to a gene. The CDR3 is CASSGDRLNTIYF. For the CDR3, the DNA is TGTGCCAGCTCAGGGGACAGACTAAACACCATATATTTT.

This clone has a handful of counts. This chain connects TRBV5-4 to TRBJ2-3, with D hard to call. V dropped 0 bases and J dropped 5 bases, with 10 bases sitting between them. This CDR3 is 14 amino acids long. The germline V gene has CDR1 SGHNT and CDR2 YYREEE (reference sequence). The CDR3 loop is CASSLEQRVDTQYF. The CDR3 DNA sequence: TGTGCCAGCAGCTTGGAACAGAGAGTAGATACGCAGTATTTT.

This sequence joins TRBV10-3 and TRBJ1-1; 8 bases are a match to TRBD1. CDR3 length: 12 residues. CDR1 ENHRY and CDR2 SYGVKD come from the germline V gene. J was trimmed by 7 bases and V by 10 bases; bases with no gene match: 8. CDR3 loop: CASSPDRGEAFF. DNA for the CDR3: TGTGCCAGCAGCCCCGACAGGGGTGAAGCTTTCTTT.

V usage is TRBV6-1 and J usage is TRBJ2-2; TRBD2 aligns across 10 bases. CDR1 and CDR2 (germline): MNHNS, SASEGT. The V and J ends lost 8 bases and 1 base, in that order; junction bases with no gene match: 4. The CDR3 has 15 amino acids. The CDR3 is CASGLAGENTGELFF. DNA of the CDR3: TGTGCCAGCGGGCTAGCGGGGGAGAACACCGGGGAGCTGTTTTTT.

This clone was seen only a few times. J is TRBJ1-1 and V is TRBV28, with TRBD1 matching 10 bases. Germline trimming cut 4 bases from V and 4 bases from J; bases unmatched to any gene: 3. Germline CDR1 is MDHEN and CDR2 is SYDVKM. This CDR3 comprises 14 residues. The DNA for the CDR3 is TGTGCCAGCAGTTCCGGGACAGGGGTCACTGAAGCTTTCTTT. Translation: CASSSGTGVTEAFF.

V is TRBV9 and J is TRBJ2-2; D unresolved. Germline V gene lookup returns CDR1 SGDLS and CDR2 YYNGEE. The germline V and J ends were trimmed by 4 bases and 6 bases, with 22 bases remaining between them. This CDR3 region has 17 residues. CDR3 nucleotides: TGTGCCAGCAGCCCAACCGTACCAGGTTCGGCTGCCGGGGAGCTGTTTTTT. It translates to CASSPTVPGSAAGELFF.

The chain employs TRBV5-8 and TRBJ2-5; D is unresolved. The germline V and J ends were trimmed by 3 bases and 4 bases, with 4 bases remaining between them. The CDR3 covers 11 residues. Germline CDR1 and CDR2: SGHTS and YDEGEE. CDR3 loop: CASSSRETQYF. CDR3 sequence (DNA): TGTGCCAGCAGCTCTCGAGAGACCCAGTACTTC.

The CDR3 coding sequence is TGTGCCGGATCCAAGGGGGCCTACAATGAGCAGTTCTTC. Protein sequence: CAGSKGAYNEQFF. The V call is TRBV2, the J call TRBJ2-1; maybe TRBD1 (6 bases). The germline gives CDR1 SNHLY, CDR2 FYNNEI. There are 13 residues in the CDR3. The ends were cut back, 11 bases at V and 2 bases at J, with 13 bases in the middle.

V gene TRBV5-1 combines with J gene TRBJ2-3; 13 nucleotides align to TRBD2. With V trimmed by 4 bases and J by 2 bases, 4 bases remained unmatched. The V gene's germline CDR1 is SGHRS and CDR2 YFSETQ. The CDR3 covers 16 residues. CDR3 protein: CASSTGTSGVTDTQYF. DNA of the CDR3: TGCGCCAGCAGCACGGGGACTAGCGGGGTCACAGATACGCAGTATTTT.

This chain joins TRBV27 and TRBJ1-4; TRBD1 matches at 10 bases. The CDR3 loop spans 15 amino acids. Per the germline V gene, CDR1 is MNHEY and CDR2 is SMNVEV (reference sequence). V dropped 5 bases and J dropped 7; count of bases not matched to a gene: 7. The CDR3 loop is CASSPDRTGGEKLFF. The CDR3 nucleotides are TGTGCCAGCAGTCCTGATAGGACAGGGGGTGAAAAACTGTTTTTT.

Only one count was recorded for this clone. V is TRBV4-1 and J is TRBJ2-1; 9 bases match TRBD2. CDR3 size: 18 residues. The germline CDR1 and CDR2 sequences are MGHRA and YSYEKL. Germline trimming cut 1 base from V and 0 bases from J; bases unmatched to any gene: 7. CDR3 DNA sequence: TGCGCCAGCAGCCAAGGAGAGCTAGCGGGGCCCTCCTACAATGAGCAGTTCTTC. Translated: CASSQGELAGPSYNEQFF.